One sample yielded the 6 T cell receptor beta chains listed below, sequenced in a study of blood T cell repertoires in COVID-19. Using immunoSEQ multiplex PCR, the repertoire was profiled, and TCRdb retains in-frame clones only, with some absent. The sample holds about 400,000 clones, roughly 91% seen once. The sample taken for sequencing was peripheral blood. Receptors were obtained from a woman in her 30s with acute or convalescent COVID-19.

In DNA form, the CDR3 reads TGTGCCAGCAGCTTGTCCAGGGTCAACGCTTTCTTT. Its protein is CASSLSRVNAFF. The chain has TRBV11-2 and TRBJ1-1; perhaps TRBD1 as D (5 bases). This CDR3 contains 12 residues. Germline CDR1 reads SGHAT; CDR2 reads FQNNGV. Between the trimmed V and J ends, which lost 3 bases and 11 bases, there was a span of 13 bases.

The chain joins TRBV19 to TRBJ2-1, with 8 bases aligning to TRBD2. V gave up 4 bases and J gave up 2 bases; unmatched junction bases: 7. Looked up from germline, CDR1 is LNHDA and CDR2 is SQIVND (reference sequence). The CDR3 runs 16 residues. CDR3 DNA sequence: TGTGCCAGTAGTAGTCCAGCGGGGGCCCCCTACAATGAGCAGTTCTTC. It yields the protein CASSSPAGAPYNEQFF.

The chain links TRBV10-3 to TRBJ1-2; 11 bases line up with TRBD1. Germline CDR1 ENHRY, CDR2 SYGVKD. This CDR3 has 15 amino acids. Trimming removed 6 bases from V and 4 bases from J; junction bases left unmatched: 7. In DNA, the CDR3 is TGTGCCATCAGCCTGGACAGGGGGCGAAGCTATGGCTACACCTTC. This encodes CAISLDRGRSYGYTF.

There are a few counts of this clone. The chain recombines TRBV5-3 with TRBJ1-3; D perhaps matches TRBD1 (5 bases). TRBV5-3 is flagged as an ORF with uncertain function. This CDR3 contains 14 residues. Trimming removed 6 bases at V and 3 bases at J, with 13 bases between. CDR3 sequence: CARMGSGVGNTIYF. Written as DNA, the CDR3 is TGTGCCAGAATGGGTTCGGGGGTTGGAAACACCATATATTTT.

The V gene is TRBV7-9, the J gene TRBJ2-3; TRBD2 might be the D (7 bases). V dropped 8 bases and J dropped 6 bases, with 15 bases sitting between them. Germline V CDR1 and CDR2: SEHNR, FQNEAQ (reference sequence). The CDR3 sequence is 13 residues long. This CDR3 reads CASFRGGADTQYF. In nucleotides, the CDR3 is TGTGCCAGCTTTAGGGGGGGAGCCGATACGCAGTATTTT.

CDR3 DNA sequence: TGTGCCACCAAACAGGGGACCGTACTGGGTTCACCCCTCCACTTT. Its translation: CATKQGTVLGSPLHF. V usage is TRBV6-5 and J usage is TRBJ1-6, with TRBD1 matching 7 bases. Looked up from germline, CDR1 is MNHEY and CDR2 is SVGAGI. Trimming at V came to 10 bases and at J to 9 bases, leaving 15 bases not matched to a gene. The CDR3 has 15 amino acids.